A single sample gave rise to the 32 T cell receptor beta chains below, sequenced in a study of OX40 agonist ivuxolimab in advanced cancers. Using immunoSEQ multiplex PCR, the repertoire was profiled, and TCRdb retains in-frame clones only, with some absent. The top ten hold roughly 6% of the sample, which has some 86,000 clones, roughly 86% seen once. This specimen was CD4+ or CD8+ T cells sorted from blood, taken in a trial of the OX40 agonist ivuxolimab. These receptor sequences come from an adult with an advanced solid tumor such as melanoma, head and neck, liver or kidney cancer.

The rearrangement joins TRBV7-6 to TRBJ2-1; D possibly uses TRBD1 or TRBD2 (5 bases each). V was trimmed by 1 base and J by 4 bases, leaving 8 bases between them. Germline CDR1 and CDR2: SGHVS and FNYEAQ. The CDR3 contains 14 residues. CDR3 DNA sequence: TGTGCCAGCAGCTTAGGGGGACGTTACAATGAGCAGTTCTTC. Translation: CASSLGGRYNEQFF.

This chain uses TRBV6-1 with TRBJ1-1; maybe TRBD1 (5 bases). Trimming left V 4 bases short and J 3 bases short, with 12 bases between. Germline V gives CDR1 MNHNS, CDR2 SASEGT. This CDR3 is 14 amino acids long. The CDR3 region has the DNA TGTGCCAGCAGTGGAATTTGGGGGGACACTGAAGCTTTCTTT. Its translation: CASSGIWGDTEAFF.

This chain connects TRBV19 to TRBJ2-7; D perhaps matches TRBD2 (7 bases). Germline V gene sequence: CDR1 LNHDA, CDR2 SQIVND (reference sequence). Between the trimmed V and J ends, which lost 8 bases and 3 bases, there was a span of 11 bases. This CDR3 is 12 amino acids long. CDR3 sequence reads: CASGRGLYEQYF. In DNA, the CDR3 is TGTGCCAGTGGGCGGGGGCTCTACGAGCAGTACTTC.

This clone occurred a few times. The V call is TRBV18, the J call TRBJ2-7, with a tentative D call TRBD1 (6 bases). This CDR3 contains 15 residues. Germline CDR1 and CDR2: KGHSH and LQKENI. V lost 5 bases and J 10 bases, leaving 24 bases between the germline ends. CDR3: CASSKMTDRDPHQYF. CDR3 coding DNA: TGTGCCAGCTCAAAAATGACGGACAGAGACCCTCACCAGTACTTC.

The V gene is TRBV6-6, the J gene TRBJ2-1; D gene unclear. Germline V gene data show CDR1 as MNHNY and CDR2 as SVGAGI (reference sequence). CDR3 length: 11 residues. V gave up 5 bases and J gave up 7 bases, with 6 bases separating them. CDR3 residues: CASSHWNEQFF. The CDR3 DNA is TGTGCCAGCAGTCACTGGAATGAGCAGTTCTTC.

This clone came up once. The genes are TRBV5-8 and TRBJ2-3, with 15 bases identical to TRBD2. The CDR3 runs to 17 residues. The junction had 9 bases not matched to a gene; V was cut back by 4 bases and J by 6 bases. Germline V gives CDR1 SGHTS, CDR2 YDEGEE. The CDR3 spells CASSLGLAGGITDTQYF. CDR3 DNA: TGTGCCAGCAGCCTCGGACTAGCGGGGGGGATCACGGATACGCAGTATTTT. The full variable domain, in which reference TRBV5-8 and TRBJ2-3 provide the parts outside the CDR3, is EAGVTQSPTHLIKTRGQQATLRCSPISGHTSVYWYQQALGLGLQFLLWYDEGEERNRGNFPPRFSGRQFPNYSSELNVNALELEDSALYLCASSLGLAGGITDTQYFGPGTRLTVL.

The gene calls are TRBV2 and TRBJ2-1; TRBD2 might be the D (6 bases). V lost 4 bases and J 4 bases, leaving 14 bases between the germline ends. This CDR3 spans 15 amino acids. In germline, CDR1 is SNHLY, CDR2 FYNNEI. As DNA, the CDR3 is TGTGCCAGCAGTGTGGGCCTAGCGTTATACAATGAGCAGTTCTTC. Its translation is CASSVGLALYNEQFF.

The chain has TRBV7-9 and TRBJ1-2; 7 nucleotides line up with TRBD1. The CDR3 sequence is 14 residues long. CDR1 is SEHNR, CDR2 FQNEAQ, per germline (reference sequence). After removal of 5 bases from V and 5 bases from J, the junction contained 8 bases not matched to a gene. CDR3 sequence reads: CASSRGGQTYGYTF. For the CDR3, the DNA is TGTGCCAGCAGCCGCGGGGGACAGACTTATGGCTACACCTTC.

This clone has only one observation. The rearrangement links TRBV19 to TRBJ1-5; D is unclear. CDR1 and CDR2 from the germline V gene are LNHDA and SQIVND (reference sequence). The CDR3 length is 13 residues. V lost 7 bases, J lost 4 bases, and 11 bases lay in between. CDR3 DNA: TGTGCCAGTACCCCGACACGGAATCAGCCCCAGCATTTT. Its translation is CASTPTRNQPQHF.

In this sample, this clone turned up once. The chain carries TRBV7-6 and TRBJ2-1, with TRBD1 identical over 7 bases. Germline V gene sequence: CDR1 SGHVS, CDR2 FNYEAQ. This CDR3 comprises 13 residues. The J segment lost 13 bases and the V segment lost 3 bases, leaving 9 bases of the junction unmatched. The CDR3 sequence: CASSLESGGYQFF. CDR3 coding DNA: TGTGCCAGCAGCTTGGAATCAGGGGGATATCAGTTCTTC.

This clone was observed a handful of times. V gene TRBV6-6 combines with J gene TRBJ1-5, with no clear D. In germline, CDR1 is MNHNY, CDR2 SVGAGI (reference sequence). This CDR3 region has 16 residues. Trimming took 1 base from V and 4 from J, leaving 14 bases between them. CDR3 in amino acids: CASSYLLAGGNQPQHF. The CDR3 bases are TGTGCCAGCAGTTACTTACTGGCGGGAGGAAATCAGCCCCAGCATTTT.

V gene TRBV5-1 combines with J gene TRBJ1-5; no reliable D call. Trimming cost V 1 base and J 7 bases, with 15 bases left between them. Germline V gene sequence: CDR1 SGHRS, CDR2 YFSETQ. The CDR3 loop spans 15 amino acids. This CDR3 is CASSLNPTMNQPQHF. The CDR3 DNA is TGCGCCAGCAGCTTGAATCCAACGATGAACCAGCCCCAGCATTTT.

The chain links TRBV18 to TRBJ1-5; D remains unclear. The CDR3 extends over 13 amino acids. CDR1 is KGHSH, CDR2 LQKENI, per germline. The V end was cut by 6 bases, the J end by 4 bases, with 10 bases between. The CDR3 nucleotides read TGTGCCAGCTCTCTTAACGAGAATCAGCCCCAGCATTTT. Its protein product is CASSLNENQPQHF.

This chain uses TRBV11-3 with TRBJ2-3; TRBD2 aligns across 7 bases. Per the germline V gene, CDR1 is SGHNT and CDR2 is YENEEA. V trimming: 3 bases; J trimming: 0 bases; junction bases outside the gene matches: 3. The CDR3 length is 15 residues. CDR3 region: CASSFGGSSTDTQYF. As DNA, the CDR3 is TGTGCCAGCAGCTTCGGGGGGTCTAGCACAGATACGCAGTATTTT.

This chain connects TRBV25-1 to TRBJ1-1; 8 bases match TRBD1. Germline-derived CDR1 and CDR2 are MGHDK and SYGVNS. CDR3 length: 15 residues. Trimming took 4 bases from V and 2 from J; bases not matched to a gene: 6. The CDR3 region has the DNA TGTGCCAGCAGTGCGATGGGACAGGCTAACACTGAAGCTTTCTTT. Translation: CASSAMGQANTEAFF.

V is TRBV6-1 and J is TRBJ1-2; no firm D call. V lost 2 bases, J lost 2 bases, and 9 bases lay in between. Germline-derived CDR1 and CDR2 are MNHNS and SASEGT. CDR3 size: 14 residues. DNA for the CDR3: TGTGCCAGCAGTGAACAGCTCGGCAACTATGGCTACACCTTC. This sequence encodes CASSEQLGNYGYTF.

The rearrangement uses TRBV15 and TRBJ2-7, with D unresolved. Germline CDR1 and CDR2: LNHNV and YYDKDF (reference sequence). V was cut by 1 base and J by 4 bases, with 14 bases left in between. CDR3 size: 15 residues. CDR3 loop: CATSRGLAGAYEQYF. The DNA of the CDR3 is TGTGCCACCAGCAGAGGGTTGGCAGGCGCGTACGAGCAGTACTTC.

The chain's CDR3 is CASSSTSGRESDTQYF. For the CDR3, the DNA is TGCGCCAGCAGCTCTACTAGCGGGAGGGAGTCAGATACGCAGTATTTT. V gene TRBV5-1 combines with J gene TRBJ2-3; 13 bases match TRBD2. The CDR3 is 16 residues long. J gave up 4 bases and V 3 bases, and 5 bases lay outside the gene matches. Germline CDR1 SGHRS, CDR2 YFSETQ. The full variable domain, completed using reference TRBV5-1 and TRBJ2-3, is KAGVTQTPRYLIKTRGQQVTLSCSPISGHRSVSWYQQTPGQGLQFLFEYFSETQRNKGNFPGRFSGRQFSNSRSEMNVSTLELGDSALYLCASSSTSGRESDTQYFGPGTRLTVL.

The rearrangement links TRBV7-6 to TRBJ2-1; TRBD1 might be the D (6 bases). The CDR3 is 15 residues long. V shed 2 bases and J shed 5 bases, with 13 bases lying between them. CDR1 is SGHVS and CDR2 is FNYEAQ in the germline V gene. Here the CDR3 reads CASSLPGAGHNEQFF. The CDR3 nucleotides read TGTGCCAGCAGCTTACCAGGGGCCGGACACAATGAGCAGTTCTTC.

This chain uses TRBV7-2 with TRBJ2-7; TRBD1 agrees at 7 bases. Germline CDR1 and CDR2: SGHTA and FQGNSA. The CDR3 is 13 residues long. V trimming: 5 bases; J trimming: 2 bases; junction bases outside the gene matches: 3. CDR3 sequence (DNA): TGTGCCAGCAGCGCCGGGACAGCCTACGAGCAGTACTTC. It is translated as CASSAGTAYEQYF.

This sequence joins TRBV12-2 and TRBJ2-2; no DNA check was done on the table's D call, TRBD1. TRBV12-2 constitutes a pseudogene. The CDR3 runs 16 residues. The CDR3 here is CASRFCGDRDTGELFF. The CDR3 DNA sequence: TGTGCAAGTCGCTTCTGCGGGGACAGGGATACCGGGGAGCTGTTTTTT.

The gene calls are TRBV6-5 and TRBJ2-2; 7 bases fit TRBD2. Germline CDR1 and CDR2: MNHEY and SVGAGI. With 0 bases clipped from V and 4 bases from J, the junction kept 5 bases outside the gene matches. This CDR3 spans 16 amino acids. CDR3 DNA sequence: TGTGCCAGCAGTTACTCGACTAGCCCGGGCACCGGGGAGCTGTTTTTT. It codes for CASSYSTSPGTGELFF.

The chain joins TRBV7-3 to TRBJ2-1; D may be TRBD1 (5 bases). The CDR3 runs 13 residues. Trimming left V 2 bases short and J 5 bases short, with 7 bases between. CDR1 is SGHTA, CDR2 FQGTGA, per germline. In DNA form, the CDR3 reads TGTGCCAGCAGCTTAGGCAGGGACAATGAGCAGTTCTTC. Amino acid sequence: CASSLGRDNEQFF.

The chain couples TRBV27 to TRBJ2-5; possible D gene TRBD1, 7 bases. V lost 7 bases and J 5 bases, leaving 14 bases between the germline ends. The CDR3 length is 13 residues. Germline V gene sequence: CDR1 MNHEY, CDR2 SMNVEV (reference sequence). The CDR3 DNA reads TGTGCCAGCAAAGCAGGGGGGATGGAGACCCAGTACTTC. It specifies CASKAGGMETQYF.

V gene TRBV5-6 combines with J gene TRBJ1-4; the D gene is possibly TRBD1 (5 bases). Per germline, CDR1 SGHDT and CDR2 YYEEEE. V dropped 3 bases and J dropped 7 bases, with 16 bases sitting between them. CDR3 size: 15 residues. The CDR3 reads CASSYLTAGFEKLFF. The DNA for the CDR3 is TGTGCCAGCAGCTACCTGACAGCGGGGTTTGAAAAACTGTTTTTT.

This clone has ten or more counts. The CDR3 region has the DNA TGCGCCAGCAGCTTGGGCCTGGACGGGCAGGGCGCAGGAAACACCATATATTTT. Translation: CASSLGLDGQGAGNTIYF. The chain recombines TRBV5-1 with TRBJ1-3, with TRBD1 as a possible D gene (5 bases). The V gene's germline CDR1 is SGHRS and CDR2 YFSETQ. This CDR3 spans 18 amino acids. Trimming took off 0 bases at V and 4 bases at J, with 20 bases between the two ends.

The chain has TRBV5-1 and TRBJ1-2, with TRBD1 as a possible D gene (5 bases). The CDR3 consists of 11 residues. Per the germline V gene, CDR1 is SGHRS and CDR2 is YFSETQ. Trimming removed 6 bases from V and 7 bases from J, with 10 bases in between. The DNA of the CDR3 is TGCGCCAGCACGGGGGGAGGTGGCTACACCTTC. Translation gives CASTGGGGYTF.

The chain couples TRBV27 to TRBJ1-1, with 7 bases lining up with TRBD1. Trimming at V came to 8 bases and at J to 11 bases, leaving 5 bases not matched to a gene. The CDR3 has 10 amino acids. Germline V gene sequence: CDR1 MNHEY, CDR2 SMNVEV (reference sequence). The CDR3 DNA sequence: TGTGCCAGCGTACAGGGGAGGGCTTTCTTT. Translation gives CASVQGRAFF.

J is TRBJ1-2 and V is TRBV12-5, with 8 nucleotides matching TRBD1. Germline lookup yields CDR1 LGHNT and CDR2 FRNRAP. Trimming cost V 5 bases and J 3 bases; bases outside gene matches: 11. The CDR3 is made up of 16 amino acids. CDR3 region: CASGGGGDRGHYGYTF. CDR3 sequence (DNA): TGTGCTAGTGGTGGCGGGGGAGACAGGGGTCACTATGGCTACACCTTC.

The chain carries TRBV7-8 and TRBJ2-7; D not certain. CDR1 and CDR2 (germline): SGHVS, FQNEAQ. Trimming left V 5 bases short and J 3 bases short, with 2 bases between. This CDR3 has 10 residues. CDR3 amino acids: CASSDYEQYF. The CDR3 bases are TGTGCCAGCAGCGACTACGAGCAGTACTTC.

CDR3 loop: CASSPGAGNQPQHF. The CDR3 DNA is TGTGCCAGCTCACCAGGGGCCGGCAATCAGCCCCAGCATTTT. V gene TRBV18 combines with J gene TRBJ1-5; TRBD1 is a possible D gene (5 bases). From germline, CDR1 is KGHSH and CDR2 LQKENI. Trimming cost V 2 bases and J 2 bases, with 7 bases left between them. The CDR3 is made up of 14 amino acids.

The chain is built from TRBV6-5 and TRBJ1-5; maybe TRBD1 (5 bases). Looked up from germline, CDR1 is MNHEY and CDR2 is SVGAGI. Between the trimmed V and J ends, which lost 6 bases and 7 bases, there was a span of 16 bases. The CDR3 totals 14 residues. CDR3 sequence (DNA): TGTGCCAGCAGGCCCCTCGGGGGGAGGCAGCCCCAGCATTTT. Its translation: CASRPLGGRQPQHF.